Listed here are 25 T cell receptor beta chains from one sample, sequenced in a study of blood T cell repertoires in COVID-19. The protocol was immunoSEQ multiplex PCR, while the TCRdb copy is restricted to in-frame clones and leaves out a portion. This repertoire shows about 140,000 clones, approximately 86% found once; its top ten account for 1.5% to 1.9%. The sequencing sample was made of peripheral blood. These receptors originate from a woman in her sixties with acute or convalescent COVID-19.

This clone was seen more than once but under ten times. The chain couples TRBV6-5 to TRBJ1-5; D unclear. V was shortened by 7 bases and J by 5 bases, with 12 bases between the two germline ends. Germline CDR1 reads MNHEY; CDR2 reads SVGAGI. This CDR3 has 13 residues. CDR3 in DNA: TGTGCCAGCAAGGCGGCTAAAGATCAGCCCCAGCATTTT. Translating gives CASKAAKDQPQHF.

This clone was observed a single time. V and J are TRBV25-1 and TRBJ1-5; possible D gene TRBD1, 6 bases. Germline loops: CDR1 MGHDK, CDR2 SYGVNS. The CDR3 runs 14 residues. The V end lost 1 base, the J end lost 7 bases, and 11 bases lay between the germline ends. CDR3 protein: CASSESGVGQPQHF. As DNA, the CDR3 is TGTGCCAGCAGTGAATCAGGGGTTGGGCAGCCCCAGCATTTT.

The chain uses TRBV19 and TRBJ1-1; D gene unclear. V was shortened by 4 bases and J by 8 bases, with 20 bases between the two germline ends. There are 15 residues in the CDR3. Germline CDR1 reads LNHDA; CDR2 reads SQIVND (reference sequence). The CDR3 bases are TGTGCCAGTAGTACGCCGGGGTGGGTCGATCAGGAAGCTTTCTTT. This sequence encodes CASSTPGWVDQEAFF.

The CDR3 sequence is CASSQETVGRNQPQHF. Written as DNA, the CDR3 is TGCGCCAGCAGCCAAGAAACAGTCGGGAGGAATCAGCCCCAGCATTTT. The rearrangement links TRBV4-1 to TRBJ1-5; D is unresolved. The CDR3 length is 16 residues. V lost 0 bases to trimming and J lost 4 bases, with 13 bases between them. Germline CDR1 reads MGHRA; CDR2 reads YSYEKL.

The CDR3 sequence: CAISRDSSSYNEQFF. As DNA, the CDR3 is TGTGCCATCAGCCGGGACTCTAGCTCCTACAATGAGCAGTTCTTC. The V gene is TRBV10-3, the J gene TRBJ2-1; possibly TRBD2 for D (6 bases). The CDR3 loop spans 15 amino acids. Between the trimmed V and J ends, which lost 6 bases and 0 bases, there was a span of 12 bases. Germline V CDR1 and CDR2: ENHRY, SYGVKD.

The CDR3 DNA reads TGTGCCAGCAGCTTGAGATCGGGGGCGGGGGCCACCGGGGAGCTGTTTTTT. Translation: CASSLRSGAGATGELFF. The chain couples TRBV7-2 to TRBJ2-2; tentative D call: TRBD2 (7 bases). With 3 bases removed from V and 4 bases from J, the gap between germline ends came to 18 bases. Germline CDR1 is SGHTA and CDR2 is FQGNSA. The CDR3 loop spans 17 amino acids.

The rearrangement links TRBV5-5 to TRBJ2-1, with a weak D call TRBD1 (6 bases). The germline V gene has CDR1 SGHKS and CDR2 YYEKEE (reference sequence). V gave up 3 bases and J gave up 14 bases, with 18 bases separating them. This CDR3 spans 13 amino acids. The CDR3 DNA is TGTGCCAGCAGCTCATGGACAGAAACTCTTGAGTTCTTC. It specifies CASSSWTETLEFF. Variable domain in full (rest from reference TRBV5-5 and TRBJ2-1): DAGVTQSPTHLIKTRGQQVTLRCSPISGHKSVSWYQQVLGQGPQFIFQYYEKEERGRGNFPDRFSARQFPNYSSELNVNALLLGDSALYLCASSSWTETLEFFGPGTRLTVL.

The chain recombines TRBV19 with TRBJ2-3; no clear D gene. The CDR3 is 11 residues long. Trimming removed 8 bases at V and 6 bases at J, with 9 bases between. CDR1 LNHDA and CDR2 SQIVND come from the germline V gene (reference sequence). Here the CDR3 DNA reads TGTGCCAGTTCCCGGAGCGATACGCAGTATTTT. Translating it yields CASSRSDTQYF.

The chain recombines TRBV11-2 with TRBJ1-1; no reliable D call. Per the germline V gene, CDR1 is SGHAT and CDR2 is FQNNGV. The CDR3 runs to 14 residues. V was pared by 1 base and J by 3 bases, with 9 bases between. CDR3 protein: CASSLGKIDTEAFF. The CDR3 DNA reads TGTGCCAGCAGCTTAGGCAAGATAGACACTGAAGCTTTCTTT.

This clone was seen once. This chain connects TRBV7-2 to TRBJ1-5, with 9 bases identical to TRBD1. The CDR3 totals 15 residues. The V gene end was trimmed by 3 bases and the J gene end by 4 bases; junction bases not matched to a gene: 4. Germline CDR1 and CDR2: SGHTA and FQGNSA. The CDR3: CASSLSGQGNQPQHF. The CDR3 DNA sequence: TGTGCCAGCAGCTTGTCAGGACAGGGGAATCAGCCCCAGCATTTT.

The rearrangement uses TRBV7-2 and TRBJ1-6; D is unclear. The CDR3 length is 13 residues. In germline, CDR1 is SGHTA, CDR2 FQGNSA. V dropped 1 base and J dropped 14 bases, with 12 bases sitting between them. In nucleotides, the CDR3 is TGTGCCAGCAGCTTAGTGTTCTTACAGTCCCTCCACTTT. Translation gives CASSLVFLQSLHF.

The rearrangement uses TRBV4-3 and TRBJ1-5, with D possibly being TRBD1 (6 bases). The ends were cut back, 4 bases at V and 1 base at J, with 11 bases in the middle. The CDR3 runs to 15 residues. Germline assignment: CDR1 LGHNA and CDR2 YSLEER. For the CDR3, the DNA is TGCGCCAGCAGCCGCGACAGGTCGAGCAATCAGCCCCAGCATTTT. It translates to CASSRDRSSNQPQHF.

V and J are TRBV5-1 and TRBJ2-3, with D perhaps matching TRBD2 (6 bases). The CDR3 is 17 amino acids. Germline V gene sequence: CDR1 SGHRS, CDR2 YFSETQ. The V end lost 0 bases, the J end lost 2 bases, and 16 bases lay between the germline ends. The CDR3 DNA reads as TGCGCCAGCAGCTTGGGGTATTGGCGGGGAGACACAGATACGCAGTATTTT. Translated: CASSLGYWRGDTDTQYF.

V gene TRBV4-2 combines with J gene TRBJ2-5, with a possible D match to TRBD1 (6 bases). Germline CDR1 reads LGHNA; CDR2 reads YNFKEQ. The V end was cut by 0 bases, the J end by 5 bases, with 22 bases between. The CDR3 loop spans 18 amino acids. The CDR3 is CASSQDPLVSLRGETQYF. The CDR3 nucleotides are TGTGCCAGCAGCCAAGATCCACTGGTGTCCCTCAGGGGCGAGACCCAGTACTTC.

The J gene is TRBJ1-1, the V gene TRBV30; perhaps TRBD1 as D (5 bases). CDR3 length equals 12 residues. Germline CDR1 is GTSNPN and CDR2 is SVGIG (reference sequence). V was trimmed by 7 bases and J by 4 bases, leaving 13 bases between them. DNA for the CDR3: TGTGCCTTGGGGCGGGGCCTCACTGAAGCTTTCTTT. This sequence encodes CALGRGLTEAFF.

This clone came up a few times. This sequence joins TRBV12-3 or TRBV12-4 and TRBJ1-2; D remains ambiguous. This CDR3 has 13 residues. V was cut by 4 bases and J by 8 bases, with 14 bases left in between. The CDR3 sequence is CASSSDSARGYTF. In nucleotides, the CDR3 is TGTGCCAGCAGTTCGGACTCCGCTCGGGGCTACACCTTC.

The chain carries TRBV14 and TRBJ2-5, with 14 nucleotides matching TRBD2. V trimming: 4 bases; J trimming: 5 bases; junction bases outside the gene matches: 15. Germline values: CDR1 SGHDN, CDR2 FVKESK. The CDR3 is 19 amino acids. The CDR3 reads CASSPWTSGGPPGGETQYF. Written as DNA, the CDR3 is TGTGCCAGCAGCCCCTGGACTAGCGGGGGGCCGCCAGGGGGTGAGACCCAGTACTTC.

The chain joins TRBV7-9 to TRBJ2-1; D perhaps matches TRBD2 (6 bases). The CDR3 extends over 15 amino acids. Trimming removed 5 bases at V and 5 bases at J, with 16 bases between. CDR1 and CDR2 (germline): SEHNR, FQNEAQ (reference sequence). The CDR3 DNA reads as TGTGCCAGCAGCCCAGGGCGGGGTATCCACAATGAGCAGTTCTTC. This translates into CASSPGRGIHNEQFF.

This clone was seen only a few times. The CDR3 DNA reads as TGTGCCAGCAGTTTGCGACAGGGTAGCGTTATGGGCAATCAGCCCCAGCATTTT. Residues: CASSLRQGSVMGNQPQHF. This chain links TRBV6-2 or TRBV6-3 with TRBJ1-5, with 7 bases identical to TRBD1. The CDR3 length is 18 residues. CDR1 is MNHEY, CDR2 SVGEGT, per germline. The ends lost 4 bases at V and 2 bases at J; junction bases unmatched: 14.

This chain links TRBV7-9 with TRBJ1-3; TRBD1 might be the D (5 bases). The CDR3 spans 16 residues. Trimming shortened V by 3 bases and J by 0 bases, and 12 bases separated the two germline ends. Germline loops: CDR1 SEHNR, CDR2 FQNEAQ (reference sequence). CDR3 loop: CASSFGHLYSGNTIYF. The CDR3 nucleotides read TGTGCCAGCAGCTTCGGACACCTGTACTCTGGAAACACCATATATTTT. Combining the CDR3 with reference TRBV7-9 and TRBJ1-3 gives the whole variable domain DTGVSQNPRHKITKRGQNVTFRCDPISEHNRLYWYRQTLGQGPEFLTYFQNEAQLEKSRLLSDRFSAERPKGSFSTLEIQRTEQGDSAMYLCASSFGHLYSGNTIYFGEGSWLTVV.

The genes are TRBV19 and TRBJ1-4; a possible D gene is TRBD1 (5 bases). Trimming removed 6 bases at V and 2 bases at J, with 10 bases between. The CDR3 covers 14 residues. Per the germline V gene, CDR1 is LNHDA and CDR2 is SQIVND (reference sequence). The CDR3 DNA reads TGTGCCAGTAGGCCGGGACTTACTAATGAAAAACTGTTTTTT. It yields the protein CASRPGLTNEKLFF.

The chain joins TRBV2 to TRBJ2-5; 8 bases line up with TRBD1. Germline lookup yields CDR1 SNHLY and CDR2 FYNNEI. The length of the CDR3 is 13 residues. Trimming removed 6 bases from V and 5 bases from J; junction bases left unmatched: 5. The CDR3 here is CASRGTGSETQYF. The CDR3 DNA is TGTGCCAGCAGAGGGACAGGTTCGGAGACCCAGTACTTC.

The chain links TRBV20-1 to TRBJ1-2; tentatively, D is TRBD1 (5 bases). Germline V lookup: CDR1 DFQATT, CDR2 SNEGSKA (reference sequence). The germline V and J ends were trimmed by 0 bases and 11 bases, with 10 bases remaining between them. The CDR3 contains 11 residues. Written as DNA, the CDR3 is TGCAGTGCTAGAGATGGAGCAGGGTACACCTTC. Its protein product is CSARDGAGYTF.

This clone was seen just once. The J gene is TRBJ1-2, the V gene TRBV20-1; a weak D match, TRBD1 (5 bases). Germline V lookup: CDR1 DFQATT, CDR2 SNEGSKA (reference sequence). The CDR3 has 11 residues. Trimming took off 5 bases at V and 8 bases at J, with 12 bases between the two ends. The CDR3 region has the DNA TGCAGTGCTCCCCGACAGAGGGGCTACACCTTC. Its translation is CSAPRQRGYTF.

This chain uses TRBV10-3 with TRBJ2-5, with a tentative D call TRBD1 (5 bases). This CDR3 is built from 13 residues. V lost 5 bases, J lost 1 base, and 8 bases lay in between. Germline assignment: CDR1 ENHRY and CDR2 SYGVKD. The CDR3 DNA follows: TGTGCCATCAGTCAGGGTTTCCAAGAGACCCAGTACTTC. It specifies CAISQGFQETQYF.